What follows is one T cell receptor (beta chain) and its context. The sample is drawn from a study of blood T cell repertoires in COVID-19. Whole-study context: PBMCs, B-cell-depleted T cells, or T cells provided the cDNA or gDNA that made up the material.

Original methodology: Amplification of reference gene primers provided the estimated nucleated cell counts. Here immunoSEQ multiplex PCR was the method, and the copy in TCRdb shows in-frame clones only, minus some. Clonal size and the V and J genes are those of that table, whereas D and trimming came from the DNA. The data hold under 200,000 clones, with around 80% observed a single time. V shed 4 bases and J 8 bases; nucleotides not matched to a gene: 4. Per germline, CDR1 LNHDA and CDR2 SQIVND (reference sequence). The CDR3 contains 14 residues. The chain joins TRBV19 to TRBJ2-1; 11 bases line up with TRBD2. The sequence was collected from a man in his 70s with active or convalescent COVID-19. Specimen: peripheral blood. For the CDR3, the DNA is TGTGCCAGTAGTACCCTAGCGGGAGGTGATGAGCAGTTCTTC. This encodes CASSTLAGGDEQFF.